This T cell receptor (beta chain) was found in a study of vaccination and CD4 T cells after COVID-19. Study summary: From HCoV-229E, HCoV-OC43, HCoV-NL63 and SARS-CoV-2, overlapping spike peptides were used to stimulate the cells.

Concerning this clonotype itself: Its target is unknown.

The Oncomine TCR Beta short-read assay was what sequenced the DNA obtained from cultured CD4+ T cells. MiXCR, run by TCRdb on the PCR reads, gives a single entry per CDR3 protein. This sample has approximately 12,000 distinct CDR3 sequences; around half occur once, and the top ten carry about 14%. The germline gives CDR1 DFQATT, CDR2 SNEGSKA (reference sequence). The V and J ends lost 0 bases and 6 bases respectively, with 12 bases between them. The CDR3 contains 13 residues. Treatment noted: roughly 11-day PBMC culture with coronavirus spike peptide pools or control peptides (ViraFEST assay). T cells were expanded with peptide pools, and expanded clonotypes were identified by TCR sequencing.

The TCR originated in a human donor who had recovered from COVID-19. J is TRBJ2-7 and V is TRBV20-1, with D perhaps TRBD1 (6 bases). Sequencing was carried out using CD4+ T cells from blood, cultured in vitro. CDR3 region: CSARDTGKPEQYF. Written as DNA, the CDR3 is TGCAGTGCTAGAGATACAGGGAAACCCGAGCAGTACTTC.